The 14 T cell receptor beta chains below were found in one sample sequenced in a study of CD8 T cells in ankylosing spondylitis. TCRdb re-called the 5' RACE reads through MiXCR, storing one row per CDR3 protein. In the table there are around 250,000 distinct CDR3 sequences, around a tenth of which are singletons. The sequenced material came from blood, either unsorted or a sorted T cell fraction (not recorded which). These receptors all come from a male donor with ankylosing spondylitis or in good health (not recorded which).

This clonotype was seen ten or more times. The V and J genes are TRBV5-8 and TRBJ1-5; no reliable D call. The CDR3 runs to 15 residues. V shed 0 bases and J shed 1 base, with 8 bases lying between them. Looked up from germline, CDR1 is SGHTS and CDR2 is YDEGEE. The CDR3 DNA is TGTGCCAGCAGCTTGGCTGGAATAAGCAATCAGCCCCAGCATTTT. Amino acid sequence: CASSLAGISNQPQHF.

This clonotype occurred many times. CDR3 DNA sequence: TGCGCCAGTAGACAGACAGACAACTATGGCTACACCTTC. It specifies CASRQTDNYGYTF. This chain links TRBV5-1 with TRBJ1-2; tentatively, D is TRBD1 (5 bases). The germline gives CDR1 SGHRS, CDR2 YFSETQ. V dropped 8 bases and J dropped 2 bases, with 13 bases sitting between them. The CDR3 has 13 residues.

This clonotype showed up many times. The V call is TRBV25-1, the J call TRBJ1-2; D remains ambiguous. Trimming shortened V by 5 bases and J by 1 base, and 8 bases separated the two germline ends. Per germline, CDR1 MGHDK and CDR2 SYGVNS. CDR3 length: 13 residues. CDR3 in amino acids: CASSPLGNYGYTF. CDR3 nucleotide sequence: TGTGCCAGCAGTCCCTTGGGTAACTATGGCTACACCTTC.

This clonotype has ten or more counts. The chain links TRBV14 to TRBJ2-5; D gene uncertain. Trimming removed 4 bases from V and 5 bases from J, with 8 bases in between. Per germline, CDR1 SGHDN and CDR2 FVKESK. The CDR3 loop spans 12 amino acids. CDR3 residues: CASSPNTETQYF. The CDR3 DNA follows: TGTGCCAGCAGCCCAAATACCGAGACCCAGTACTTC. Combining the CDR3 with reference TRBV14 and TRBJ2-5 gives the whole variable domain EAGVTQFPSHSVIEKGQTVTLRCDPISGHDNLYWYRRVMGKEIKFLLHFVKESKQDESGMPNNRFLAERTGGTYSTLKVQPAELEDSGVYFCASSPNTETQYFGPGTRLLVL.

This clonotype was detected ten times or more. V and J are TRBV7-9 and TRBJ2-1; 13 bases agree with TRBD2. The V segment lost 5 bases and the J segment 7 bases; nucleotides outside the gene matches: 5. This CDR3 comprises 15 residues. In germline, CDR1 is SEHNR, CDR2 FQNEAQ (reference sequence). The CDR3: CASSRTSGSQNEQFF. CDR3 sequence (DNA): TGTGCCAGCAGCAGGACTAGCGGGAGTCAGAATGAGCAGTTCTTC.

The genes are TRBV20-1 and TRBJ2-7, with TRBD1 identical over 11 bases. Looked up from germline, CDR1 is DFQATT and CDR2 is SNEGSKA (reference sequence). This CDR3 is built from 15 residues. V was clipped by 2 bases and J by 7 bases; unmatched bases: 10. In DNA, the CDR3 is TGCAGTGCTAGAAACCCAGGACAGGGGGCTTGGGAGCAGTACTTC. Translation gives CSARNPGQGAWEQYF.

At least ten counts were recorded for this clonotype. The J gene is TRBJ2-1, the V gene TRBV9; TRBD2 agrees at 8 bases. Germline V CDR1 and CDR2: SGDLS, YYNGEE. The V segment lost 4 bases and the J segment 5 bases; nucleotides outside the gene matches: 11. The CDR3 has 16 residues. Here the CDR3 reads CASSLIAGIVDNEQFF. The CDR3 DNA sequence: TGTGCCAGCAGCCTTATAGCGGGAATCGTCGACAATGAGCAGTTCTTC.

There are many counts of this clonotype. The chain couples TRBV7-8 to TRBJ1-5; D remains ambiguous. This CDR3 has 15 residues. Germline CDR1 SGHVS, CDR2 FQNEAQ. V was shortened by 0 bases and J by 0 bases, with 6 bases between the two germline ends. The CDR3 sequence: CASSLAYSSNQPQHF. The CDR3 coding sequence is TGTGCCAGCAGCTTAGCGTACAGTAGCAATCAGCCCCAGCATTTT.

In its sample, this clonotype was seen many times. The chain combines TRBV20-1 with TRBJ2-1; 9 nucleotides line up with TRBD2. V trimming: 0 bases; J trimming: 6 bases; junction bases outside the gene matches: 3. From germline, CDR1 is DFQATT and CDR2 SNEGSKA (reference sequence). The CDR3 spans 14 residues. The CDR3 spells CSARDNSGGNEQFF. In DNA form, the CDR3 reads TGCAGTGCTAGAGATAATAGCGGGGGCAATGAGCAGTTCTTC.

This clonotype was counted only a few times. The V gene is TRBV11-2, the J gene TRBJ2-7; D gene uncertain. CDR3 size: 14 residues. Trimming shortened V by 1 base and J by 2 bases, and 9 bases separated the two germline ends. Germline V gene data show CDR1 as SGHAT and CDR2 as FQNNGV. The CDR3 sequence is CASSLVHPTYEQYF. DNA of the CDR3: TGTGCCAGCAGCTTAGTACACCCTACCTACGAGCAGTACTTC.

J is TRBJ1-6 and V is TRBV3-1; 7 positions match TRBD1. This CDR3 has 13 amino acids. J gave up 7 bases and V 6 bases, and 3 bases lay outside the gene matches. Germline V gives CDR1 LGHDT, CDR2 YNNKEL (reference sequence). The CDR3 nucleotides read TGTGCCAGCAGTCCGGACAGGAATTCACCCCTCCACTTT. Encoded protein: CASSPDRNSPLHF.

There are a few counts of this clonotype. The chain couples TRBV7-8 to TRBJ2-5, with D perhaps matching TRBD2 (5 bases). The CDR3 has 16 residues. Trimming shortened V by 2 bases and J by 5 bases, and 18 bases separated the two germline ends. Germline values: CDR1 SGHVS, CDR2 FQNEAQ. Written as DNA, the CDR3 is TGTGCCAGCAGCTTACGTTGGGATACTAGTTCGGAGACCCAGTACTTC. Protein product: CASSLRWDTSSETQYF.

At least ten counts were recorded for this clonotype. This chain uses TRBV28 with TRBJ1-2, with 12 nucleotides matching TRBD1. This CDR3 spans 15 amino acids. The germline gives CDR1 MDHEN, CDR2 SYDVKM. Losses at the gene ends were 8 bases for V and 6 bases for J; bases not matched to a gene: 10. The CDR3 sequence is CASLSGTGGRNGYTF. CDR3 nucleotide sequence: TGTGCCAGCCTCTCCGGGACAGGGGGCCGGAATGGCTACACCTTC.

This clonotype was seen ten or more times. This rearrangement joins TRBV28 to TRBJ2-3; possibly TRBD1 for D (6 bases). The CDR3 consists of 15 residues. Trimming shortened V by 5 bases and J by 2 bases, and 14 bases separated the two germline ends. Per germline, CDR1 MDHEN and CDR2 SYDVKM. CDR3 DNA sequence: TGTGCCAGCAGTCCAAACGGGACACCCACAGATACGCAGTATTTT. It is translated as CASSPNGTPTDTQYF.